Below, 17 T cell receptor beta chains from the same sample are listed, as sequenced in a study of CD8 T cells in Susac syndrome. cDNA came from roughly 0.53 to 1 ug RNA primed by random hexamers. MiXCR, applied by TCRdb to the immunoSEQ multiplex PCR reads, yields one record per CDR3 protein. The sample holds approximately 170,000 distinct CDR3 sequences, 93% seen once. Sequencing was performed on CD4+ T cells from PBMCs. These receptors were obtained from a human donor in good health.

V and J are TRBV6-1 and TRBJ1-6; 7 bases match TRBD1. J lost 4 bases, V lost 6 bases, and 9 bases had no gene match. From germline, CDR1 is MNHNS and CDR2 SASEGT. This CDR3 is built from 16 residues. This chain's CDR3 is CASRLHPGQYNSPLHF. The CDR3 region has the DNA TGTGCCAGCAGACTACACCCGGGACAGTATAATTCACCCCTCCACTTT.

The J gene is TRBJ1-3, the V gene TRBV5-6; TRBD1 is a possible D gene (6 bases). This CDR3 has 15 amino acids. Trimming removed 3 bases at V and 0 bases at J, with 10 bases between. Germline CDR1 is SGHDT and CDR2 is YYEEEE. The CDR3 region is CASSSRDTSGNTIYF. The CDR3, as DNA: TGTGCCAGCAGCTCCCGGGACACCTCTGGAAACACCATATATTTT.

The table lists this clonotype with a count of one. The rearrangement links TRBV23-1 to TRBJ1-5, with D perhaps matching TRBD1 (5 bases). TRBV23-1 is annotated as an ORF whose role is uncertain. This CDR3 contains 17 residues. V was pared by 0 bases and J by 7 bases, with 19 bases between. In DNA form, the CDR3 reads TGCGCCAGCAGTCAATCTGTACTCAGGGAGGAGAACCAGCCCCAGCATTTT. Translating gives CASSQSVLREENQPQHF.

The V gene is TRBV19, the J gene TRBJ1-2; the match to TRBD1 covers 8 bases. The germline gives CDR1 LNHDA, CDR2 SQIVND (reference sequence). The trim removed 7 bases at V and 2 bases at J, leaving 6 bases unmatched. The CDR3 has 14 residues. The CDR3 region has the DNA TGTGCCAGTACCCAGACAGGGGAGAACTATGGCTACACCTTC. As protein: CASTQTGENYGYTF.

This chain links TRBV29-1 with TRBJ1-1; D may be TRBD1 (5 bases). V lost 6 bases, J lost 7 bases, and 12 bases lay in between. Germline V gene lookup returns CDR1 SQVTM and CDR2 ANQGSEA. This CDR3 comprises 11 residues. The CDR3 nucleotides read TGCAGCGTGGGGGACTTCCTTGAAGCTTTCTTT. It yields the protein CSVGDFLEAFF. The variable domain in full, with the rest retrieved from reference TRBV29-1 and TRBJ1-1, is SAVISQKPSRDICQRGTSLTIQCQVDSQVTMMFWYRQQPGQSLTLIATANQGSEATYESGFVIDKFPISRPNLTFSTLTVSNMSPEDSSIYLCSVGDFLEAFFGQGTRLTVV.

The chain combines TRBV7-9 with TRBJ2-7; D gene ambiguous. Germline V lookup: CDR1 SEHNR, CDR2 FQNEAQ (reference sequence). The CDR3 length is 10 residues. V lost 5 bases and J lost 9, with 8 bases in between. The CDR3 DNA follows: TGTGCCAGCAGCCCCCCCGTGCAGTACTTC. Protein sequence: CASSPPVQYF.

The V gene is TRBV20-1, the J gene TRBJ2-3, with 7 nucleotides matching TRBD2. CDR1 is DFQATT and CDR2 is SNEGSKA in the germline V gene (reference sequence). This CDR3 spans 14 amino acids. J lost 3 bases, V lost 4 bases, and 7 bases had no gene match. This CDR3 is CSATSGVGTDTQYF. The CDR3 region has the DNA TGCAGTGCTACCAGCGGGGTAGGAACAGATACGCAGTATTTT.

The V gene is TRBV6-4, the J gene TRBJ2-1, with 7 bases that match TRBD2. Germline V gene lookup returns CDR1 MRHNA and CDR2 SNTAGT. The CDR3 covers 15 residues. After removal of 0 bases from V and 2 bases from J, the junction contained 1 base not matched to a gene. In DNA form, the CDR3 reads TGTGCCAGCAGTGACTCTGGGACTACCTACAATGAGCAGTTCTTC. Residues: CASSDSGTTYNEQFF.

The rearrangement joins TRBV18 to TRBJ2-5; TRBD1 aligns across 8 bases. Per the germline V gene, CDR1 is KGHSH and CDR2 is LQKENI. The CDR3 runs 15 residues. Unmatched junction bases numbered 10, after V lost 6 bases and J lost 4 bases. As DNA, the CDR3 is TGTGCCAGCTCCACCAGACAGGGGCAGACAGAGACCCAGTACTTC. Translated: CASSTRQGQTETQYF.

The chain recombines TRBV9 with TRBJ1-5; 7 bases agree with TRBD1. CDR1 is SGDLS, CDR2 YYNGEE, per germline. The V and J ends lost 4 bases and 7 bases, in that order; junction bases with no gene match: 14. CDR3 length: 16 amino acids. DNA for the CDR3: TGTGCCAGCAGCCCAACACCGACAGGGACCGGGCAGCCCCAGCATTTT. It is translated as CASSPTPTGTGQPQHF. Combining the CDR3 with reference TRBV9 and TRBJ1-5 gives the whole variable domain DSGVTQTPKHLITATGQRVTLRCSPRSGDLSVYWYQQSLDQGLQFLIQYYNGEERAKGNILERFSAQQFPDLHSELNLSSLELGDSALYFCASSPTPTGTGQPQHFGDGTRLSIL.

The chain has TRBV29-1 and TRBJ2-1; 9 bases map to TRBD1. The CDR3 spans 12 residues. Germline V gives CDR1 SQVTM, CDR2 ANQGSEA. V lost 7 bases to trimming and J lost 6 bases; unmatched junction nucleotides: 4. DNA of the CDR3: TGCAGCGGTCAGGGACAGGGCAATGAGCAGTTCTTC. This translates into CSGQGQGNEQFF.

This clonotype was recorded only once. The chain couples TRBV11-2 to TRBJ2-3; 14 bases are a match to TRBD2. Germline trimming cut 5 bases from V and 5 bases from J; bases unmatched to any gene: 6. CDR3 size: 16 residues. Germline loops: CDR1 SGHAT, CDR2 FQNNGV. The CDR3 is CASSPTSGGAEDTQYF. The CDR3 bases are TGTGCCAGCAGCCCGACTAGCGGGGGGGCCGAAGATACGCAGTATTTT.

The chain combines TRBV18 with TRBJ2-7; the match to TRBD1 covers 7 bases. The CDR3 length is 15 residues. Germline values: CDR1 KGHSH, CDR2 LQKENI. The J segment lost 3 bases and the V segment lost 1 base, leaving 6 bases of the junction unmatched. In DNA form, the CDR3 reads TGTGCCAGCTCACCACGACAGGGTATAATCTACGAGCAGTACTTC. This gives the protein CASSPRQGIIYEQYF.

V usage is TRBV19 and J usage is TRBJ2-7; D is possibly TRBD1 (5 bases). This CDR3 spans 13 amino acids. The V end was cut by 9 bases, the J end by 0 bases, with 12 bases between. The germline gives CDR1 LNHDA, CDR2 SQIVND (reference sequence). The CDR3 DNA is TGTGCCAGCAGGGCCCCGAGCTCCTACGAGCAGTACTTC. This translates into CASRAPSSYEQYF.

This CDR3 reads CASTSQGSLGRPQHF. The CDR3 DNA sequence: TGTGCCAGCACTTCCCAGGGCTCGTTGGGCAGGCCCCAGCATTTT. The rearrangement links TRBV12-3 or TRBV12-4 to TRBJ1-5, with a weak D call TRBD1 (5 bases). Deletions cut 7 bases from V and 9 bases from J, with 22 bases between. This CDR3 is 15 amino acids long.

This chain links TRBV28 with TRBJ2-4; a possible D gene is TRBD2 (7 bases). V was cut by 5 bases and J by 15 bases, with 17 bases left in between. CDR3 length equals 12 residues. Germline-derived CDR1 and CDR2 are MDHEN and SYDVKM. This chain's CDR3 is CASSPYTGGWYF. The CDR3 coding sequence is TGTGCCAGCAGTCCATACACGGGGGGCTGGTACTTC. Based on the CDR3 plus reference TRBV28 and TRBJ2-4, the full variable domain is DVKVTQSSRYLVKRTGEKVFLECVQDMDHENMFWYRQDPGLGLRLIYFSYDVKMKEKGDIPEGYSVSREKKERFSLILESASTNQTSMYLCASSPYTGGWYFGAGTRLSVL.

The chain uses TRBV18 and TRBJ2-5, with D perhaps matching TRBD2 (6 bases). With 6 bases removed from V and 3 bases from J, the gap between germline ends came to 14 bases. This CDR3 spans 14 amino acids. Per germline, CDR1 KGHSH and CDR2 LQKENI. Here the CDR3 reads CASSKGASEETQYF. DNA for the CDR3: TGTGCCAGCTCTAAAGGGGCTAGCGAAGAGACCCAGTACTTC.